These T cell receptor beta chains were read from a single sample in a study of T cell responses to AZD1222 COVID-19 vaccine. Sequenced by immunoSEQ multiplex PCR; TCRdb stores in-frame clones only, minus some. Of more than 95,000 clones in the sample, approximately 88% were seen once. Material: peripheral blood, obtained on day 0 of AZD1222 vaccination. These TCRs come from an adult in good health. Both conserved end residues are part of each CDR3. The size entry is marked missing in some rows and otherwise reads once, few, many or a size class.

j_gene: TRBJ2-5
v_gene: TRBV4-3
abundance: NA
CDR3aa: CASSPGPGGTQYF

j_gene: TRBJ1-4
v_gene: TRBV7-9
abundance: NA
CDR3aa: CASMGLSALDEKLFF

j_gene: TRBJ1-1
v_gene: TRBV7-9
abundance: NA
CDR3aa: CASSLMEGWTEAFF

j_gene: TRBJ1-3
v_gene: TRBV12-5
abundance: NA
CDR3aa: CASGLVPPTGGNENTIYF

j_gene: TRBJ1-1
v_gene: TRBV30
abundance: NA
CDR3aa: CARDRRGTEAFF

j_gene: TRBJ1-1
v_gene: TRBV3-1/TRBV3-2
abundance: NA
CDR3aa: CASSQGRNTEAFF

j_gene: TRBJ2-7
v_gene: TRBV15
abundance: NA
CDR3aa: CATSREAGLYEQYF

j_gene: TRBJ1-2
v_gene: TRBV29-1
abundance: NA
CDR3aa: CSVDRDGYTF

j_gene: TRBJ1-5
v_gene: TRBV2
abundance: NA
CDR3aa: CASSEYGTPYSNQPQHF

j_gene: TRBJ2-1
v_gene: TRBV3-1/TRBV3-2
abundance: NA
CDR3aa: CASSSPATGTGGRNEQFF

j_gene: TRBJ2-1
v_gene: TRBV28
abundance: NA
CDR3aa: CASSLLGTSGSRQFF

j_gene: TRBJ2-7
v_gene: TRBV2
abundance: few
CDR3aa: CASSEGMAGYYEQYF

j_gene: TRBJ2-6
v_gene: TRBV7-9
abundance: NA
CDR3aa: CASSLDRGAGANVLTF

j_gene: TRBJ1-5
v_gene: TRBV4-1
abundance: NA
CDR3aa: CASSPGQGSQPQHF

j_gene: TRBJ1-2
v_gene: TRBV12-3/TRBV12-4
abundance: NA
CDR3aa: CASGGIDGGYTF

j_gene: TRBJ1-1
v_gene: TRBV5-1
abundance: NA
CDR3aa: CASSYDRNTEAFF

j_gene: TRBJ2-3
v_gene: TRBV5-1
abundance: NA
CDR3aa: CASSPLRGREDTQYF

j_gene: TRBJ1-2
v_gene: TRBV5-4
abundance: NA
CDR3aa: CASNSPGSGYTF

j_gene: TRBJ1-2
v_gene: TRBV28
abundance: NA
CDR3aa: CASTIGATRGYTF

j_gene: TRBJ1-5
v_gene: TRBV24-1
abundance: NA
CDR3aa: CATSDGQGDQPQHF

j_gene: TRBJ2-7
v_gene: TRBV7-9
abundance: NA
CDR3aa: CASGQREQYF

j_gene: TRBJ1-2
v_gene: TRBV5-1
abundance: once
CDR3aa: CASSLEISTGYTF

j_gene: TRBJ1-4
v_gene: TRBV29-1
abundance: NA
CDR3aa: CSVQGERGGKLFF

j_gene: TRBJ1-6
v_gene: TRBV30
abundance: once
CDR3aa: CAWSTVRTGSYNSPLHF

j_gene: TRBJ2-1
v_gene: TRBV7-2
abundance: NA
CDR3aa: CASSLAGWTGNNEQFF

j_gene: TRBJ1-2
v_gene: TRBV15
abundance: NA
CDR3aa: CATSSIQGAYGYTF

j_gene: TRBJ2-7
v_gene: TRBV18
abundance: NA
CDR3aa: CASSPTSGDYEQYF

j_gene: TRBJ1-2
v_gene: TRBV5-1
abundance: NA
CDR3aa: CASSLEGRGRVIGGYTF

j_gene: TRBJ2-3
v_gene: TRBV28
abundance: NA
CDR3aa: CASSPLTSGNFFAGTDTQYF

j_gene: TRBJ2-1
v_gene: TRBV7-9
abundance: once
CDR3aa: CASLRADDTNEQFF

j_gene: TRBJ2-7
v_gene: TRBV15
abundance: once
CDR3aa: CATSLDGQGSLSYEQYF